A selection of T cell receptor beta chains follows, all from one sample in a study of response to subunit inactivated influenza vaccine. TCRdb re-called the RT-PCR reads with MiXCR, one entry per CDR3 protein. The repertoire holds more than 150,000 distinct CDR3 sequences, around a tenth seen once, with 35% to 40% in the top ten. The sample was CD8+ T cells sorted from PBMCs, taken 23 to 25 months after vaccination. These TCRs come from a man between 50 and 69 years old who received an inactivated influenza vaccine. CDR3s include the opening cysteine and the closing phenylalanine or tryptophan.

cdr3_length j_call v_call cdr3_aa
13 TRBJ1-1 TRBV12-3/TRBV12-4 CASRSDRAPEAFF
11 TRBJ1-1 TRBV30 CAWRRLTEAFF
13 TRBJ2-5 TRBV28 CASSFYIQETQYF
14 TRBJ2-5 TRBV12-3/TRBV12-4 CASSRAPGEETQYF
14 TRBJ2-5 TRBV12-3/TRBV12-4 CASSREREQETQYF
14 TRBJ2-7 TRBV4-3 CASSHRTGPNEQYF
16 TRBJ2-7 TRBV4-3 CASSQEPQAVGYEQYF
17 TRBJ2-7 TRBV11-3 CASRSGFAQKDPYDQYF
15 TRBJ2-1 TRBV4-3 CASSQDRGWSDEQFF
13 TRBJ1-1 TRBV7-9 CASSLAANTQAFF
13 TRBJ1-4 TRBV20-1 CSADTGLNEKLFF
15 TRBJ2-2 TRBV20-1 CSARDWDGLTGELFF
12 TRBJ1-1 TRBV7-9 CASSFLSDEAFF
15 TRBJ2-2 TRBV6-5 CASSYLTSGAGELFF